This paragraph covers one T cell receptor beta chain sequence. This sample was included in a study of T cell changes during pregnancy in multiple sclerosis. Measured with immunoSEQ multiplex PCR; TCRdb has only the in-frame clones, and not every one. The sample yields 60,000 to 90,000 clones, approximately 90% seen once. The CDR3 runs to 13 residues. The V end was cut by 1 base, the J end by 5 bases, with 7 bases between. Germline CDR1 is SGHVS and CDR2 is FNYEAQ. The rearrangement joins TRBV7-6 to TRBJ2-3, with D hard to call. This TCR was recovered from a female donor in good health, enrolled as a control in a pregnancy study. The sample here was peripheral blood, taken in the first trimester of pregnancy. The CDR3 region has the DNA TGTGCCAGCAGCTTAGTCCACAGAGATACGCAGTATTTT. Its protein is CASSLVHRDTQYF.